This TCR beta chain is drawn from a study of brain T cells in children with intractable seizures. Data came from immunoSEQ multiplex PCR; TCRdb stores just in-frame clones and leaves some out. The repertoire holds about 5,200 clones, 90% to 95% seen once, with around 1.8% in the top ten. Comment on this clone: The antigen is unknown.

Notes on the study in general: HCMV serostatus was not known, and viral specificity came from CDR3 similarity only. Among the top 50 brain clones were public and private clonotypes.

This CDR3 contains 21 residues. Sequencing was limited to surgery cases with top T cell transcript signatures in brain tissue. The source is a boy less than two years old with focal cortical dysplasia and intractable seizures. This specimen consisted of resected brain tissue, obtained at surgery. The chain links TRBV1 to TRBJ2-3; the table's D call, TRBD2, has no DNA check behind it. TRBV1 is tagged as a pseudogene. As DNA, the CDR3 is TGCACCAGCAGCCCAGGGGTTTCCGGGACTAGCGGGAGATTCCCCACAGATACGCAGTATTTT. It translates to CTSSPGVSGTSGRFPTDTQYF.